The 18 T cell receptor beta chains presented below share a single source sample, sequenced in a study of patients and donors after allogeneic stem cell transplantation. Via MiXCR, TCRdb re-called the RT-PCR reads, giving one row per CDR3 protein. Of approximately 17,000 distinct CDR3 sequences in the sample, roughly a quarter were seen once. Material: blood, either unsorted or a sorted T cell fraction (not recorded which). The receptor set was obtained from a human donor who was either an allogeneic HSCT recipient or a stem cell or donor lymphocyte infusion donor (not recorded which). It is not recorded whose cells these are; they may come from a transplant donor.

This clonotype was seen only a few times. The chain carries TRBV5-6 and TRBJ2-4, with 9 bases identical to TRBD1. CDR1 SGHDT and CDR2 YYEEEE come from the germline V gene. The CDR3 consists of 14 residues. The J segment lost 16 bases and the V segment lost 4 bases, leaving 15 bases of the junction unmatched. The CDR3 loop reads CASSLRDRASTLYF. In nucleotides, the CDR3 is TGTGCCAGCAGCCTTCGGGACAGGGCAAGCACATTATACTTC.

The chain employs TRBV28 and TRBJ2-4; weak D call: TRBD1 (6 bases). The V gene's germline CDR1 is MDHEN and CDR2 SYDVKM. This CDR3 has 16 residues. With 3 bases removed from V and 0 bases from J, the gap between germline ends came to 12 bases. The CDR3 spells CASSFPGDLAKNIQYF. DNA for the CDR3: TGTGCCAGCAGTTTCCCAGGGGACCTAGCCAAAAACATTCAGTACTTC.

J is TRBJ2-5 and V is TRBV5-1; D remains unclear. V dropped 2 bases and J dropped 2 bases, with 13 bases sitting between them. The CDR3 is made up of 15 amino acids. Germline CDR1 SGHRS, CDR2 YFSETQ. CDR3 loop: CASSLQNPPQETQYF. Written as DNA, the CDR3 is TGCGCCAGCAGCTTACAGAATCCACCTCAAGAGACCCAGTACTTC.

The table lists this clonotype with a count of one. The V and J genes are TRBV5-1 and TRBJ1-2; D not certain. The V end was cut by 4 bases, the J end by 4 bases, with 8 bases between. CDR3 length: 12 residues. Germline loops: CDR1 SGHRS, CDR2 YFSETQ. The CDR3, as DNA: TGCGCCAGCAGCCCAGACACCTATGGCTACACCTTC. Translating it yields CASSPDTYGYTF.

The chain recombines TRBV20-1 with TRBJ1-5; a possible D gene is TRBD1 (5 bases). The length of the CDR3 is 14 residues. V was trimmed by 3 bases and J by 1 base, leaving 10 bases between them. Germline CDR1 and CDR2: DFQATT and SNEGSKA (reference sequence). CDR3 amino acids: CSARGRTSNQPQHF. The DNA of the CDR3 is TGCAGTGCTAGGGGCCGGACAAGCAATCAGCCCCAGCATTTT.

This clonotype turned up a few times. This chain uses TRBV20-1 with TRBJ1-1; tentatively, D is TRBD1 (6 bases). The CDR3 totals 13 residues. Germline lookup yields CDR1 DFQATT and CDR2 SNEGSKA (reference sequence). The germline V and J ends were trimmed by 2 bases and 7 bases, with 14 bases remaining between them. This CDR3 is CSARMARGYEAFF. In nucleotides, the CDR3 is TGCAGTGCTAGAATGGCCAGGGGATATGAAGCTTTCTTT.

In this sample, this clonotype turned up many times. J is TRBJ1-2 and V is TRBV20-1; D call uncertain. The CDR3 has 11 amino acids. Germline V gene lookup returns CDR1 DFQATT and CDR2 SNEGSKA (reference sequence). V was trimmed by 6 bases and J by 6 bases, leaving 11 bases between them. CDR3 bases: TGCAGTGCCCTCCCCCGGGATGGCTACACCTTC. Translating gives CSALPRDGYTF.

This clonotype is termed large. The genes are TRBV3-2 and TRBJ1-1; TRBD1, the table's D call, was not compared with the DNA. TRBV3-2 is tagged as a pseudogene. The CDR3 contains 14 residues. The CDR3 reads CASSTRTGYTEAFF. CDR3 in DNA: TGTGCCAGCAGCACTCGGACAGGCTACACTGAAGCTTTCTTT.

The chain has TRBV5-1 and TRBJ1-2; D gene ambiguous. Trimming took 2 bases from V and 2 from J, leaving 10 bases between them. CDR1 and CDR2 (germline): SGHRS, YFSETQ. The CDR3 sequence is 14 residues long. The CDR3 DNA reads TGCGCCAGCAGCTTAGGAGGATTCAACTATGGCTACACCTTC. It specifies CASSLGGFNYGYTF.

In this sample, this clonotype turned up many times. The chain employs TRBV7-9 and TRBJ2-3; the D is unclear. The CDR3 loop spans 14 amino acids. Germline V gene lookup returns CDR1 SEHNR and CDR2 FQNEAQ (reference sequence). With 3 bases removed from V and 4 bases from J, the gap between germline ends came to 11 bases. The DNA of the CDR3 is TGTGCCAGCAGCTTTGAATATCCCCCAGATACGCAGTATTTT. Protein product: CASSFEYPPDTQYF.

The chain couples TRBV27 to TRBJ1-6; maybe TRBD1 (5 bases). The V gene's germline CDR1 is MNHEY and CDR2 SMNVEV (reference sequence). The V end was cut by 0 bases, the J end by 14 bases, with 11 bases between. The CDR3 has 13 amino acids. The CDR3 region is CASSLSWGTALHF. CDR3 sequence (DNA): TGTGCCAGCAGTTTATCTTGGGGGACGGCCCTCCACTTT.

The chain carries TRBV29-1 and TRBJ2-3; D possibly corresponds to TRBD1 (7 bases). The CDR3 sequence is 13 residues long. Trimming took 6 bases from V and 5 from J, leaving 15 bases between them. Germline CDR1 reads SQVTM; CDR2 reads ANQGSEA. The CDR3 coding sequence is TGCAGCGTCAAGGCAGGGGGGCAAGATACGCAGTATTTT. Protein product: CSVKAGGQDTQYF.

This clonotype has at least ten counts. This chain connects TRBV6-6 to TRBJ1-1; D is unresolved. Trimming took off 0 bases at V and 1 base at J, with 3 bases between the two ends. The CDR3 is made up of 13 amino acids. From germline, CDR1 is MNHNY and CDR2 SVGAGI (reference sequence). As DNA, the CDR3 is TGTGCCAGCAGTTACTCACAGAACACTGAAGCTTTCTTT. Protein: CASSYSQNTEAFF.

A few counts support this clonotype. The chain couples TRBV5-1 to TRBJ1-1; maybe TRBD1 (6 bases). V gave up 1 base and J gave up 5 bases, with 18 bases separating them. Looked up from germline, CDR1 is SGHRS and CDR2 is YFSETQ. The length of the CDR3 is 16 residues. CDR3 nucleotides: TGCGCCAGCAGCTTGTTAGGGGGGGCGCTTGGGACTGAAGCTTTCTTT. Translation gives CASSLLGGALGTEAFF.

The V call is TRBV10-3, the J call TRBJ2-1; D is unclear. The length of the CDR3 is 15 residues. CDR1 is ENHRY, CDR2 SYGVKD, per germline. The V gene lost 10 bases and the J gene lost 0 bases, with 16 bases spanning the gap. This CDR3 reads CATAGWDNSYNEQFF. The CDR3 DNA sequence: TGTGCCACCGCTGGATGGGATAACTCCTACAATGAGCAGTTCTTC.

This clonotype is judged medium-sized (0.01 to 0.1%). The chain links TRBV4-1 to TRBJ1-1, with D unresolved. In germline, CDR1 is MGHRA, CDR2 YSYEKL. This CDR3 region has 13 residues. Deletions cut 3 bases from V and 5 bases from J, with 10 bases between. CDR3 sequence (DNA): TGCGCCAGCAGCCAGGAGGTTTGGACTGAAGCTTTCTTT. This sequence encodes CASSQEVWTEAFF.

In its sample, this clonotype was seen many times. The V and J genes are TRBV5-1 and TRBJ1-1; D is perhaps TRBD1 (6 bases). This CDR3 comprises 16 residues. Deletions cut 0 bases from V and 3 bases from J, with 15 bases between. CDR1 is SGHRS, CDR2 YFSETQ, per germline. The CDR3 is CASSLGTGTRYTEAFF. CDR3 nucleotide sequence: TGCGCCAGCAGCTTGGGCACAGGGACCCGTTACACTGAAGCTTTCTTT.

This clonotype was seen only a few times. The chain recombines TRBV5-1 with TRBJ1-2; the match to TRBD1 covers 8 bases. There are 14 residues in the CDR3. V shed 4 bases and J 3 bases; nucleotides not matched to a gene: 5. CDR1 is SGHRS, CDR2 YFSETQ, per germline. CDR3 amino acids: CASSPWTGHYGYTF. The DNA for the CDR3 is TGCGCCAGCAGCCCCTGGACAGGGCACTATGGCTACACCTTC.